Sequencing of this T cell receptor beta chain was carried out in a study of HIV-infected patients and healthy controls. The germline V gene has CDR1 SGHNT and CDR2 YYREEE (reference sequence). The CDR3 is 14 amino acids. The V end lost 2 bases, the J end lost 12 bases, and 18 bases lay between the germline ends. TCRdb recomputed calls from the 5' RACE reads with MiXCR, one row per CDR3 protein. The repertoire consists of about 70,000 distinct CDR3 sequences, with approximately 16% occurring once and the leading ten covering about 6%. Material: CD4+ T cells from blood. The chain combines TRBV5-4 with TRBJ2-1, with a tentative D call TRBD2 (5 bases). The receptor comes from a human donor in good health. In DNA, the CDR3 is TGTGCCAGCAGCTTCGCGGGTAGCCCTATTTTGCAGTTCTTC. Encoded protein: CASSFAGSPILQFF.